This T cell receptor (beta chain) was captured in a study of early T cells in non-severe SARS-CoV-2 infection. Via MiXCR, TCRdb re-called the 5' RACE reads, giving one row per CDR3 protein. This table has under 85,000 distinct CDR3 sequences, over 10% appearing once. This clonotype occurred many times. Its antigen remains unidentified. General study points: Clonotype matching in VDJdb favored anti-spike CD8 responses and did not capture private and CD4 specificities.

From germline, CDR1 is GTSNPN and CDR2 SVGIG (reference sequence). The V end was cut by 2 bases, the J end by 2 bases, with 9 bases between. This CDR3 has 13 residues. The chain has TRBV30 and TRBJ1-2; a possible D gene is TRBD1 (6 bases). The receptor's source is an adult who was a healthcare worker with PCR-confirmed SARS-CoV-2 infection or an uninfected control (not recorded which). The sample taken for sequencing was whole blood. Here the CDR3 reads CAWSHQGNYGYTF. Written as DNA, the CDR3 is TGTGCCTGGAGTCATCAGGGGAACTATGGCTACACCTTC.